The clone carrying this T cell receptor (beta chain) appeared a few times. Its antigen is undetermined. The record originates from a study of blood T cells in healthy people across ages. The study's findings and limits: A roughly linear age-dependent decrease characterized TCR beta diversity per million T cells.

PCR was performed a second time for about 6 to 11 cycles using a sample-barcoded 5' primer and a J-beta primer mix. Carrying 12 random nucleotides, a template-switch adaptor labeled each individual cDNA molecule. TCRdb analysed the 5' RACE reads with MiXCR anew, one entry per CDR3 protein. The sample has about 720,000 distinct CDR3 sequences; about 20% are singletons. The study recruited healthy Caucasian donors from Russia who were aged roughly 6 to 100. Isolating PBMCs gave at least 6 million of these cells per sample. This sequence was found in a man between 70 and 80 years old in good health. Sequencing was carried out using blood.

The CDR3 region has the DNA TGTGCCAGCAGTGAAGATAGCGGGTCCCCCTCCTACGAGCAGTACTTC. Residues: CASSEDSGSPSYEQYF. V usage is TRBV6-1 and J usage is TRBJ2-7; 7 bases map to TRBD2. This CDR3 has 16 amino acids. In germline, CDR1 is MNHNS, CDR2 SASEGT. V was pared by 1 base and J by 0 bases, with 6 bases of the junction left unmatched.